The clone carrying this T cell receptor beta chain was counted between two and nine times. This entry is derived from a study of T-cell reconstitution after alpha-beta-depleted transplantation in children. Unique molecular identifiers featured in how the TCRbeta library was prepared. TCRdb recomputed calls from the PCR reads with MiXCR, one row per CDR3 protein. The table shows about 98,000 distinct CDR3 sequences, with 20% to 30% occurring only once. The CDR3 loop spans 12 amino acids. V lost 6 bases, J lost 1 base, and 8 bases lay in between. CDR1 and CDR2 (germline): DFQATT, SNEGSKA (reference sequence).

The sequenced sample was PBMCs, obtained before TCRalphabeta/CD19-depleted stem cell transplant. This receptor was taken from a boy younger than 10 with acute lymphoblastic leukemia, due to receive a stem cell transplant. This chain connects TRBV20-1 to TRBJ2-3; D gene ambiguous. CDR3 nucleotides: TGCAGTGCCCCTCCAGGCACAGATACGCAGTATTTT. This sequence encodes CSAPPGTDTQYF.